This T cell receptor (beta chain) was recorded in a study of naive and memory T cell subsets. This CDR3 spans 16 amino acids. Germline V gene lookup returns CDR1 PRHDT and CDR2 FYEKMQ (reference sequence). The V segment lost 6 bases and the J segment 3 bases; nucleotides outside the gene matches: 11. This clonotype has only a few counts. As yet, its antigen is unknown. Both TRBC1 and TRBC2 were covered by a beta constant-region primer of two equimolar oligonucleotides. Four rounds of PCR amplified the ligated cDNA using nested alpha and beta constant-region primers plus SP2. An oligonucleotide with the SP2 primer and a 12-nucleotide UMI was ligated to the cDNA 3' end. TCRdb reprocessed the UMI-ligation and nested PCR reads via MiXCR and lists one record per CDR3 protein. The table shows tens of thousands of distinct CDR3 sequences, with around 9% occurring only once. Findings and limits, study-wide: Clonotypes here are unpaired alpha or beta chain sequences. In naive cells, over 85% of TCR sequences were seen only once.

The chain combines TRBV13 with TRBJ2-5; TRBD2 matches at 9 bases. The TCR originated in a human donor in good health. Material for sequencing was naive CD8+ T cells from blood. The CDR3 nucleotides read TGTGCCAGCAGTGCCTCAGAAAGCGGGAGGAAAGAGACCCAGTACTTC. Amino acid sequence: CASSASESGRKETQYF.